The 23 T cell receptor beta chains below all came from one sample that was sequenced in a study of technical replicates of blood from a handful of donors. Clones were read by immunoSEQ multiplex PCR, and TCRdb kept only the in-frame ones, dropping some. This sample has about 82,000 clones, with roughly 95% found just once. Sequencing was performed on T cells isolated from PBMCs. Source of these receptors: a human donor in good health.

The rearrangement joins TRBV9 to TRBJ2-3; 12 positions agree with TRBD2. V lost 3 bases to trimming and J lost 3 bases; unmatched junction nucleotides: 5. Germline loops: CDR1 SGDLS, CDR2 YYNGEE. The CDR3 sequence is 16 residues long. The CDR3 DNA is TGTGCCAGCAGCGCCGCTAGCGGGAGGGCAACAGATACGCAGTATTTT. This codes for CASSAASGRATDTQYF.

The rearrangement joins TRBV5-6 to TRBJ2-3, with a weak D call TRBD2 (5 bases). This CDR3 region has 16 residues. The V gene lost 2 bases and the J gene lost 6 bases, with 19 bases spanning the gap. Germline-derived CDR1 and CDR2 are SGHDT and YYEEEE. The CDR3 sequence: CASSLRGPGSWDTQYF. The CDR3 region has the DNA TGTGCCAGCAGCTTAAGAGGGCCCGGTTCTTGGGATACGCAGTATTTT.

This clone has just one count. The chain uses TRBV7-3 and TRBJ1-1, with TRBD1 identical over 8 bases. There are 13 residues in the CDR3. J was trimmed by 1 base and V by 10 bases; bases with no gene match: 5. Looked up from germline, CDR1 is SGHTA and CDR2 is FQGTGA. The CDR3 DNA is TGTGCCACCTCCCAGGGGGCGAACACTGAAGCTTTCTTT. Its protein is CATSQGANTEAFF.

The chain combines TRBV19 with TRBJ2-2, with TRBD2 matching 11 bases. This CDR3 has 17 amino acids. Losses at the gene ends were 6 bases for V and 4 bases for J; bases not matched to a gene: 10. Per germline, CDR1 LNHDA and CDR2 SQIVND (reference sequence). The CDR3 sequence is CASSPPIAGGGTGELFF. The CDR3 DNA reads as TGTGCCAGTAGCCCTCCTATAGCGGGAGGGGGCACCGGGGAGCTGTTTTTT.

The chain has TRBV7-3 and TRBJ2-4; TRBD1 matches at 8 bases. This CDR3 spans 16 amino acids. Germline V CDR1 and CDR2: SGHTA, FQGTGA. V lost 5 bases to trimming and J lost 3 bases; unmatched junction nucleotides: 9. The CDR3 reads CASSPGQGTDKNIQYF. CDR3 in DNA: TGTGCCAGCAGCCCCGGACAGGGTACGGACAAAAACATTCAGTACTTC.

This clone was seen just once. The gene calls are TRBV23-1 and TRBJ2-2; 10 nucleotides match TRBD1. TRBV23-1 is an ORF, and what it does is uncertain. The CDR3 extends over 17 amino acids. J gave up 3 bases and V 5 bases, and 9 bases lay outside the gene matches. The CDR3: CASSICAGTGDTGELFF. CDR3 in DNA: TGCGCCAGCAGTATCTGCGCCGGGACAGGGGACACCGGGGAGCTGTTTTTT.

The chain carries TRBV5-4 and TRBJ2-5; 10 bases are shared with TRBD2. Germline V lookup: CDR1 SGHNT, CDR2 YYREEE (reference sequence). The V segment lost 0 bases and the J segment 4 bases; nucleotides outside the gene matches: 6. CDR3 size: 16 residues. CDR3 nucleotides: TGTGCCAGCAGCTTGGCACCAGCGGGAGGGAGAGAGACCCAGTACTTC. Translating gives CASSLAPAGGRETQYF.

The chain uses TRBV11-3 and TRBJ1-1; 8 bases are a match to TRBD1. The CDR3 is 14 residues long. The J segment lost 4 bases and the V segment lost 5 bases, leaving 6 bases of the junction unmatched. Germline V lookup: CDR1 SGHNT, CDR2 YENEEA. The CDR3 region has the DNA TGTGCCAGCAGCCCAGGGGGCGAGGGCACTGAAGCTTTCTTT. Amino acids: CASSPGGEGTEAFF.

The V and J genes are TRBV11-2 and TRBJ1-1; the D gene is possibly TRBD1 (5 bases). Germline V gene data show CDR1 as SGHAT and CDR2 as FQNNGV. The CDR3 has 13 amino acids. Trimming cost V 0 bases and J 6 bases, with 8 bases left between them. The chain's CDR3 is CASSLDGGAEAFF. As DNA, the CDR3 is TGTGCCAGCAGCTTAGACGGGGGGGCTGAAGCTTTCTTT. The full variable domain, its missing parts supplied by reference TRBV11-2 and TRBJ1-1, is EAGVAQSPRYKIIEKRQSVAFWCNPISGHATLYWYQQILGQGPKLLIQFQNNGVVDDSQLPKDRFSAERLKGVDSTLKIQPAKLEDSAVYLCASSLDGGAEAFFGQGTRLTVV.

This chain connects TRBV27 to TRBJ2-7; 16 nucleotides agree with TRBD2. CDR1 is MNHEY and CDR2 is SMNVEV in the germline V gene (reference sequence). The CDR3 covers 15 residues. The V and J ends lost 4 bases and 9 bases, in that order; junction bases with no gene match: 6. The CDR3 DNA follows: TGTGCCAGCAGTTCCGGGACTAGCGGGAGGGCCGTGCAGTACTTC. Protein: CASSSGTSGRAVQYF.

The chain carries TRBV5-4 and TRBJ2-3; 9 nucleotides line up with TRBD2. The CDR3 is made up of 15 amino acids. Germline V lookup: CDR1 SGHNT, CDR2 YYREEE (reference sequence). With V trimmed by 5 bases and J by 5 bases, 9 bases remained unmatched. CDR3 nucleotides: TGTGCCAGCAGGCAGGGACTAGCAAAGAGAGATACGCAGTATTTT. This encodes CASRQGLAKRDTQYF.

This rearrangement joins TRBV2 to TRBJ1-2, with 7 bases lining up with TRBD1. The CDR3 is 15 amino acids. Looked up from germline, CDR1 is SNHLY and CDR2 is FYNNEI. V trimming: 8 bases; J trimming: 0 bases; junction bases outside the gene matches: 9. CDR3 nucleotides: TGTGCCAGCTGCTCACAGGGGAGAGCTAACTATGGCTACACCTTC. Its translation is CASCSQGRANYGYTF.

CDR3 region: CALRTGWENEQYF. DNA of the CDR3: TGTGCCCTGAGGACAGGGTGGGAAAACGAGCAGTACTTC. V and J are TRBV30 and TRBJ2-7, with 8 nucleotides matching TRBD1. The CDR3 sequence is 13 residues long. Looked up from germline, CDR1 is GTSNPN and CDR2 is SVGIG (reference sequence). V lost 8 bases and J lost 5; bases outside the gene matches: 11.

The gene calls are TRBV9 and TRBJ2-7; perhaps TRBD2 as D (5 bases). Per the germline V gene, CDR1 is SGDLS and CDR2 is YYNGEE. With 0 bases removed from V and 1 base from J, the gap between germline ends came to 11 bases. The CDR3 extends over 15 amino acids. CDR3: CASSVGGSHSYEQYF. The DNA of the CDR3 is TGTGCCAGCAGCGTAGGCGGGTCCCATTCCTACGAGCAGTACTTC. Based on the CDR3 plus reference TRBV9 and TRBJ2-7, the full variable domain is DSGVTQTPKHLITATGQRVTLRCSPRSGDLSVYWYQQSLDQGLQFLIQYYNGEERAKGNILERFSAQQFPDLHSELNLSSLELGDSALYFCASSVGGSHSYEQYFGPGTRLTVT.

The chain joins TRBV11-2 to TRBJ2-3, with 9 bases identical to TRBD2. The CDR3 is 15 residues long. CDR1 is SGHAT, CDR2 FQNNGV, per germline. Trimming cost V 7 bases and J 3 bases; bases outside gene matches: 8. The CDR3 here is CASTLSGSGTDTQYF. CDR3 sequence (DNA): TGTGCCAGCACTCTTAGCGGGAGTGGAACAGATACGCAGTATTTT.

The rearrangement links TRBV12-5 to TRBJ2-5; 9 nucleotides line up with TRBD1. This CDR3 comprises 15 residues. Per germline, CDR1 LGHNT and CDR2 FRNRAP. J lost 6 bases, V lost 1 base, and 6 bases had no gene match. CDR3: CASGLAQDRGKTQYF. DNA of the CDR3: TGTGCTAGTGGTTTGGCCCAGGACAGGGGAAAGACCCAGTACTTC. The whole variable domain, remainder taken from reference TRBV12-5 and TRBJ2-5, is DARVTQTPRHKVTEMGQEVTMRCQPILGHNTVFWYRQTMMQGLELLAYFRNRAPLDDSGMPKDRFSAEMPDATLATLKIQPSEPRDSAVYFCASGLAQDRGKTQYFGPGTRLLVL.

This chain uses TRBV6-6 with TRBJ1-1, with TRBD1 as a possible D gene (6 bases). CDR3 length equals 12 residues. Trimming took off 10 bases at V and 5 bases at J, with 14 bases between the two ends. The germline V gene has CDR1 MNHNY and CDR2 SVGAGI (reference sequence). CDR3 amino acids: CATFTGKTEAFF. Here the CDR3 DNA reads TGTGCCACCTTTACAGGGAAGACTGAAGCTTTCTTT.

This rearrangement joins TRBV7-2 to TRBJ1-4; 7 bases map to TRBD1. The CDR3 has 16 residues. The junction had 12 bases not matched to a gene; V was cut back by 4 bases and J by 7 bases. Germline assignment: CDR1 SGHTA and CDR2 FQGNSA. CDR3 coding DNA: TGTGCCAGCAGCTCGCGGGGCGACAGGGCATCTGAAAAACTGTTTTTT. As protein: CASSSRGDRASEKLFF.

This CDR3 is CASSYGTGSGYTF. DNA for the CDR3: TGTGCCAGCAGTTACGGGACAGGGAGTGGCTACACCTTC. The chain couples TRBV6-5 to TRBJ1-2; 9 bases match TRBD1. Germline V gene sequence: CDR1 MNHEY, CDR2 SVGAGI. The CDR3 is made up of 13 amino acids. J gave up 7 bases and V 2 bases, and 2 bases lay outside the gene matches.

V is TRBV27 and J is TRBJ2-1; tentatively, D is TRBD2 (5 bases). Germline assignment: CDR1 MNHEY and CDR2 SMNVEV (reference sequence). Deletions cut 6 bases from V and 7 bases from J, with 13 bases between. The CDR3 runs to 13 residues. CDR3 protein: CASSPVGLNEQFF. The DNA for the CDR3 is TGTGCCAGCAGCCCTGTCGGACTGAATGAGCAGTTCTTC.

The V and J genes are TRBV7-7 and TRBJ2-1; D gene ambiguous. Trimming cost V 5 bases and J 8 bases, with 19 bases left between them. The germline gives CDR1 SSHAT, CDR2 FNYEAQ (reference sequence). The CDR3 consists of 15 residues. CDR3: CASSRGHSVTDEQFF. The CDR3 DNA is TGTGCCAGCAGCCGAGGCCATTCGGTGACGGATGAGCAGTTCTTC.

This chain uses TRBV7-2 with TRBJ2-3; no reliable D call. CDR1 and CDR2 (germline): SGHTA, FQGNSA. CDR3 length equals 11 residues. Trimming removed 3 bases from V and 6 bases from J, with 4 bases in between. The CDR3 sequence is CASSFGDTQYF. The CDR3 DNA follows: TGTGCCAGCAGCTTCGGGGATACGCAGTATTTT.

V and J are TRBV7-8 and TRBJ1-4; D gene unclear. CDR3 length equals 16 residues. Germline-derived CDR1 and CDR2 are SGHVS and FQNEAQ. The germline V and J ends were trimmed by 1 base and 4 bases, with 13 bases remaining between them. This chain's CDR3 is CASSLGGGGGNEKLFF. In DNA, the CDR3 is TGTGCCAGCAGCTTAGGGGGAGGTGGCGGTAATGAAAAACTGTTTTTT.